This entry describes one T cell receptor beta chain. This clonotype has at least ten counts. The specificity of this receptor is unknown. Nothing much larger sits one base from this clone, and base qualities are not available. The sample is drawn from a study of T cells after yellow fever vaccination (dated by TCRdb to about 2019). With regard to the full study: The SMART-Seq v4 Ultra Low Input RNA kit was used to prepare libraries from fractions with low cell numbers. Bulk TCR alpha and beta repertoires were sequenced longitudinally to track T-cell clones before and after primary and booster YFV17D yellow fever vaccination. Bulk PBMC replicates and cell subsets were isolated from blood drawn at multiple timepoints before and after both primary and secondary immunization. The cohort comprised two healthy male donors, one aged 18 to 30 and one aged 30 to 40 years.

Results the study describes overall, beyond this receptor: Computational filtering was required because FACS-sorted repertoires could contain abundant contaminating clonotypes from the bulk population. A small fraction of clonotypes showed up in both the CD4 and CD8 compartments, probably as a result of convergent recombination. Because only a couple of donors were included in the study, the extent to which the findings can be generalized is limited. The secondary T-cell response was weaker than the primary response but faster, peaking on day 5 instead of day 15. Most clones expanded after primary vaccination were re-detected after the booster (96% of CD4 and approximately 88% of CD8), suggesting broad memory maintenance.

TCR cDNA was made using 5'RACE template switching, a step that added a universal primer site and unique molecular identifiers. Priming for cDNA synthesis came from both the TCR alpha and TCR beta constant segments. Two PCR steps were used to amplify libraries, with sample barcodes and sequencing adapters being added in the second step. Libraries were sequenced on Illumina HiSeq 2500 (2x100 bp) or NovaSeq (2x150 bp). The published analysis was carried out like this. MIGEC handled demultiplexing of reads and collapsing into UMI consensus sequences, while MiXCR performed V(D)J alignment. Using edgeR on replicate PBMC samples, clonotypes were called vaccine-responding if FDR was below 0.01 and the log2 fold change was above 5 up to day 15. CD4 or CD8 identity was assigned to each bulk clonotype according to whether the clonotype was present at higher abundance in the sequenced CD4 repertoire or the sequenced CD8 repertoire. TCRdb reran the public reads through fastp at Q25 and MiXCR, keeping productive beta chains. Rows are combined by CDR3 protein, so each entry shows the most common genes and DNA. These V and J calls derive from TCRdb rather than the authors' analysis. For this sample the table gives approximately 110,000 distinct CDR3 sequences, of which 8.4% were detected only once. The ten largest clones capture around 25% of the sample.

V drops 6 bases and J drops 4 bases, leaving 7 bases in between. From the germline V gene (reference sequence), CDR1 is DFQATT and CDR2 is SNEGSKA. Reading from cysteine to phenylalanine, the CDR3 counts 11 amino acids. CDR3 DNA is the only sequence kept; it has 33 bases, read in frame from the first base. The sample's treatment or condition label, decoded: live attenuated yellow fever vaccine strain. PBMCs were isolated from peripheral blood using a standard Ficoll-Paque protocol. Dynabeads CD4 and CD8 positive selection kits were used to isolate the CD4 and CD8 T-cell fractions. RNA was extracted with TriZol from bulk PBMCs, CD4 and CD8 fractions, and dextramer-positive and dextramer-negative fractions.

The sample was CD8+ T cells sorted from PBMCs, taken 45 days after the yellow fever booster vaccination. The clonotype comes from a young man who received the YFV17D yellow fever vaccine. The V and J genes are TRBV20-1 and TRBJ2-1, with no confident D gene call. The nucleotide sequence is given as TGCAGTGCCGAGTCGTACAATGAGCAGTTCTTC. This codes for CSAESYNEQFF.